These 14 T cell receptor beta chains came from one sample sequenced in a study of blood T cell repertoires in COVID-19. Some clones are missing from TCRdb's copy, which holds only in-frame ones; the method was immunoSEQ multiplex PCR. The sample contains 160,000 or so clones, more than 75% of which appear only once. Specimen: peripheral blood. These receptor sequences come from a woman aged 45-65 years with COVID-19, enrolled during active disease.

J is TRBJ2-1 and V is TRBV12-3 or TRBV12-4; no clear D gene. CDR3 length: 12 amino acids. V lost 3 bases, J lost 7 bases, and 7 bases lay in between. CDR3 DNA sequence: TGTGCCAGCAGTTTGATAGTAAATGAGCAGTTCTTC. Translating it yields CASSLIVNEQFF.

The V call is TRBV30, the J call TRBJ1-1; 11 nucleotides agree with TRBD1. Germline values: CDR1 GTSNPN, CDR2 SVGIG (reference sequence). Germline trimming cut 2 bases from V and 7 bases from J; bases unmatched to any gene: 6. The CDR3 extends over 14 amino acids. The CDR3 sequence is CAWSIPGTGGEAFF. As DNA, the CDR3 is TGTGCCTGGAGTATTCCCGGGACAGGGGGTGAAGCTTTCTTT.

The CDR3 bases are TGTGCCAGCAGCGCAGCGGGGGGGTCCTACAATGAGCAGTTCTTC. Protein sequence: CASSAAGGSYNEQFF. The V call is TRBV6-5, the J call TRBJ2-1, with TRBD2 identical over 10 bases. The CDR3 consists of 15 residues. Germline V lookup: CDR1 MNHEY, CDR2 SVGAGI. Trimming removed 6 bases from V and 1 base from J; junction bases left unmatched: 3.

This clone came up once. V and J are TRBV9 and TRBJ2-1; 9 bases align to TRBD1. CDR3 length: 15 amino acids. Per germline, CDR1 SGDLS and CDR2 YYNGEE. V was pared by 1 base and J by 9 bases, with 8 bases of the junction left unmatched. CDR3 sequence (DNA): TGTGCCAGCAGCGTAAGTTCGGGACAGGGTCTTGAGCAGTTCTTC. This encodes CASSVSSGQGLEQFF.

This clone was detected only a few times. The rearrangement joins TRBV15 to TRBJ1-4, with a weak D call TRBD1 (6 bases). CDR3 length: 14 amino acids. Looked up from germline, CDR1 is LNHNV and CDR2 is YYDKDF (reference sequence). With 8 bases removed from V and 0 bases from J, the gap between germline ends came to 10 bases. CDR3 residues: CATVDSTTNEKLFF. CDR3 nucleotide sequence: TGTGCCACCGTGGACAGCACAACTAATGAAAAACTGTTTTTT.

V and J are TRBV24-1 and TRBJ2-1, with D possibly being TRBD1 (6 bases). The germline CDR1 and CDR2 sequences are KGHDR and SFDVKD. This CDR3 has 17 residues. Trimming left V 5 bases short and J 3 bases short, with 19 bases between. CDR3 bases: TGTGCCACCAGTGGGGGGCTGTCGGCGGCCTACTACAATGAGCAGTTCTTC. Translated, it gives CATSGGLSAAYYNEQFF.

The rearrangement joins TRBV29-1 to TRBJ2-3; TRBD2 aligns across 8 bases. V shed 5 bases, J shed 1 base, and the junction held 8 bases outside the gene matches. This CDR3 region has 15 residues. Germline V gene sequence: CDR1 SQVTM, CDR2 ANQGSEA. The CDR3: CSVRRLASGTDTQYF. CDR3 bases: TGCAGCGTTAGGAGACTAGCGTCAGGCACAGATACGCAGTATTTT.

This clone was seen more than once but under ten times. V usage is TRBV15 and J usage is TRBJ2-2, with D maybe TRBD2 (6 bases). The CDR3 has 15 residues. Trimming pared 4 bases from V and 2 bases from J, leaving 11 bases between. Looked up from germline, CDR1 is LNHNV and CDR2 is YYDKDF (reference sequence). CDR3 region: CATSTYSGNTGELFF. The CDR3 DNA reads as TGTGCCACCAGCACCTATAGCGGAAACACCGGGGAGCTGTTTTTT.

V usage is TRBV3-1 (or the pseudogene TRBV3-2) and J usage is TRBJ2-7; no definite D call. The V gene lost 4 bases and the J gene lost 4 bases, with 11 bases spanning the gap. CDR1 LGHDT and CDR2 YNNKEL come from the germline V gene (reference sequence). The CDR3 totals 13 residues. The CDR3 reads CASSPLPPYEQYF. CDR3 nucleotide sequence: TGTGCCAGCAGCCCGCTACCCCCTTACGAGCAGTACTTC.

V usage is TRBV27 and J usage is TRBJ2-2, with 9 bases matching TRBD1. V trimming: 6 bases; J trimming: 2 bases; junction bases outside the gene matches: 1. CDR1 is MNHEY and CDR2 is SMNVEV in the germline V gene (reference sequence). The CDR3 spans 14 residues. This chain's CDR3 is CASRTGGNTGELFF. DNA of the CDR3: TGTGCCAGCAGGACAGGGGGTAACACCGGGGAGCTGTTTTTT.

The rearrangement joins TRBV10-3 to TRBJ1-5, with 11 bases identical to TRBD1. Trimming cost V 7 bases and J 2 bases; bases outside gene matches: 10. The CDR3 totals 17 residues. The germline CDR1 and CDR2 sequences are ENHRY and SYGVKD. The chain's CDR3 is CAITLGSGQGGNQPQHF. The CDR3 DNA reads as TGTGCCATCACCCTGGGGTCGGGACAGGGGGGCAATCAGCCCCAGCATTTT.

The chain combines TRBV7-3 with TRBJ1-1, with unresolved D. Germline CDR1 reads SGHTA; CDR2 reads FQGTGA. Trimming removed 0 bases at V and 7 bases at J, with 12 bases between. This CDR3 region has 14 residues. The CDR3 DNA reads TGTGCCAGCAGCTTAACGTCCTCAAGGAGTGAAGCTTTCTTT. Its protein is CASSLTSSRSEAFF.

The CDR3 DNA reads as TGTGCCTGGAGGAAAGGGGGTCGTGGCACTGAAGCTTTCTTT. This sequence encodes CAWRKGGRGTEAFF. V and J are TRBV30 and TRBJ1-1, with a tentative D call TRBD1 (6 bases). This CDR3 has 14 amino acids. V lost 3 bases, J lost 4 bases, and 15 bases lay in between. Germline CDR1 and CDR2: GTSNPN and SVGIG (reference sequence).

The chain combines TRBV4-1 with TRBJ2-5; D gene uncertain. Germline V gene lookup returns CDR1 MGHRA and CDR2 YSYEKL. This CDR3 contains 18 residues. V lost 1 base and J lost 1, with 19 bases in between. The CDR3 bases are TGCGCCAGCAGCCAAGCCCCCGTGGCGGAGATAACCCAAGAGACCCAGTACTTC. Amino acid sequence: CASSQAPVAEITQETQYF.